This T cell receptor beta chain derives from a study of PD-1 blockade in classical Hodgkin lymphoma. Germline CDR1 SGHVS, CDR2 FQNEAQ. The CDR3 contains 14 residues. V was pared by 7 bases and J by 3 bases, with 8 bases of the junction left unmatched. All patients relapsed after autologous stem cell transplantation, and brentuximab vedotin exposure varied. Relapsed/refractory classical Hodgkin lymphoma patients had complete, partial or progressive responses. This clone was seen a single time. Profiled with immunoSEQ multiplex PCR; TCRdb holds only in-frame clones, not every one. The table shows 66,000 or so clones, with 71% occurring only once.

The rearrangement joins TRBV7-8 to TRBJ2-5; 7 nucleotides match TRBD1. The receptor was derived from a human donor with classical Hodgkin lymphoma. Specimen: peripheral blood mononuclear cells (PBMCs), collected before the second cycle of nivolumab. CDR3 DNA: TGTGCCAGCAACACCCCAGGGGGTGAAGAGACCCAGTACTTC. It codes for CASNTPGGEETQYF.